The 24 T cell receptor beta chains in this list originate from one sample, sequenced in a study of T cell responses to AZD1222 COVID-19 vaccine. Profiled with immunoSEQ multiplex PCR; TCRdb holds only in-frame clones, not every one. The sample shows 250,000 to 300,000 clones, approximately 94% of them seen only once. Material: peripheral blood, obtained 28 days after the second AZD1222 dose. The receptors come from an adult who received the AZD1222 COVID-19 vaccine.

The V and J genes are TRBV7-8 and TRBJ1-1; no reliable D call. Germline CDR1 is SGHVS and CDR2 is FQNEAQ. The CDR3 has 13 residues. V dropped 4 bases and J dropped 1 base, with 7 bases sitting between them. The DNA for the CDR3 is TGTGCCAGCAGCTACCAGAGGAACACTGAAGCTTTCTTT. It is translated as CASSYQRNTEAFF.

This rearrangement joins TRBV9 to TRBJ1-6; TRBD1 might be the D (6 bases). Trimming pared 0 bases from V and 10 bases from J, leaving 17 bases between. There are 16 residues in the CDR3. CDR1 is SGDLS, CDR2 YYNGEE, per germline. CDR3 protein: CASSVDPGGGQSPLHF. The CDR3 bases are TGTGCCAGCAGCGTAGATCCCGGGGGGGGGCAATCACCCCTCCACTTT.

This chain uses TRBV28 with TRBJ1-2; weak D call: TRBD1 (5 bases). The CDR3 spans 14 residues. CDR1 is MDHEN, CDR2 SYDVKM, per germline. V was cut by 4 bases and J by 5 bases, with 14 bases left in between. The CDR3 is CASSSQGGRYGYTF. CDR3 bases: TGTGCCAGCAGTTCCCAGGGTGGAAGGTATGGCTACACCTTC.

As for this clone: The same CDR3 is also encoded by other DNA sequences in this sample. This chain uses TRBV12-3 or TRBV12-4 with TRBJ2-5; possibly TRBD1 for D (6 bases). The ends were cut back, 6 bases at V and 3 bases at J, with 11 bases in the middle. The CDR3 runs 13 residues. Here the CDR3 DNA reads TGTGCCAGCAGCTTCACAGGGAAAGAGACCCAGTACTTC. It translates to CASSFTGKETQYF.

The chain is built from TRBV28 and TRBJ1-2; TRBD1 is a possible D gene (6 bases). The germline CDR1 and CDR2 sequences are MDHEN and SYDVKM. CDR3 length: 14 amino acids. Trimming removed 7 bases from V and 8 bases from J, with 20 bases in between. For the CDR3, the DNA is TGTGCCAGCACGAGGGGGAGCAGGGGCTGGGGCTACACCTTC. It specifies CASTRGSRGWGYTF.

This chain connects TRBV28 to TRBJ2-1, with TRBD2 matching 8 bases. The junction had 8 bases not matched to a gene; V was cut back by 6 bases and J by 7 bases. The V gene's germline CDR1 is MDHEN and CDR2 SYDVKM. The CDR3 spans 14 residues. The CDR3 here is CASSRASGSNEQFF. The CDR3 region has the DNA TGTGCCAGCAGCCGGGCTAGCGGGTCTAATGAGCAGTTCTTC.

The CDR3 spells CASSPQLGSTLSGNTIYF. The CDR3 DNA reads TGTGCCAGCTCACCACAGTTGGGCAGTACTCTCTCTGGAAACACCATATATTTT. The chain links TRBV18 to TRBJ1-3; D ambiguous. CDR3 size: 18 residues. The ends were cut back, 1 base at V and 0 bases at J, with 16 bases in the middle. CDR1 is KGHSH and CDR2 is LQKENI in the germline V gene.

The chain joins TRBV11-2 to TRBJ1-1; D is undetermined. The CDR3 sequence is 13 residues long. The V and J ends lost 3 bases and 5 bases respectively, with 10 bases between them. Germline CDR1 and CDR2: SGHAT and FQNNGV. The CDR3 spells CASSFRAETEAFF. CDR3 DNA sequence: TGTGCCAGCAGCTTCCGGGCCGAAACTGAAGCTTTCTTT.

CDR3 loop: CASSIFSGSGKDTQYF. CDR3 DNA: TGTGCCAGTAGTATTTTCAGCGGGAGCGGGAAAGATACGCAGTATTTT. This sequence joins TRBV19 and TRBJ2-3; 8 bases agree with TRBD2. Trimming cost V 3 bases and J 5 bases; bases outside gene matches: 10. The germline V gene encodes CDR1 LNHDA and CDR2 SQIVND (reference sequence). CDR3 size: 16 residues.

The V and J genes are TRBV19 and TRBJ1-5; TRBD1 matches 9 bases. The CDR3 totals 19 residues. V lost 6 bases and J lost 3; bases outside the gene matches: 18. Germline loops: CDR1 LNHDA, CDR2 SQIVND (reference sequence). The CDR3 nucleotides read TGTGCCAGTAGAAGGGGAAATAATCCGGGACAGGGCCTCAATCAGCCCCAGCATTTT. Translation: CASRRGNNPGQGLNQPQHF. The variable domain in full, with the rest retrieved from reference TRBV19 and TRBJ1-5, is DGGITQSPKYLFRKEGQNVTLSCEQNLNHDAMYWYRQDPGQGLRLIYYSQIVNDFQKGDIAEGYSVSREKKESFPLTVTSAQKNPTAFYLCASRRGNNPGQGLNQPQHFGDGTRLSIL.

V usage is TRBV7-9 and J usage is TRBJ1-2; 8 bases align to TRBD1. Per germline, CDR1 SEHNR and CDR2 FQNEAQ (reference sequence). This CDR3 is built from 14 residues. J gave up 6 bases and V 5 bases, and 8 bases lay outside the gene matches. CDR3 nucleotide sequence: TGTGCCAGCAGCCCCCGCAGGGGGCCCGATGGCTACACCTTC. Translating gives CASSPRRGPDGYTF. Together with reference TRBV7-9 and TRBJ1-2, the CDR3 gives the full variable domain: DTGVSQNPRHKITKRGQNVTFRCDPISEHNRLYWYRQTLGQGPEFLTYFQNEAQLEKSRLLSDRFSAERPKGSFSTLEIQRTEQGDSAMYLCASSPRRGPDGYTFGSGTRLTVV.

On this clone itself: This same CDR3 is encoded by further DNA sequences in the sample. The genes are TRBV29-1 and TRBJ1-5, with unresolved D. CDR3 size: 13 residues. The V and J ends lost 4 bases and 0 bases respectively, with 7 bases between them. Germline values: CDR1 SQVTM, CDR2 ANQGSEA. The CDR3 DNA reads TGCAGCGTTGCTGAGAATAGCAATCAGCCCCAGCATTTT. Translating it yields CSVAENSNQPQHF.

The chain has TRBV7-6 and TRBJ1-1; possible D gene TRBD1, 5 bases. Germline V lookup: CDR1 SGHVS, CDR2 FNYEAQ. This CDR3 has 16 residues. V lost 0 bases and J lost 4, with 15 bases in between. CDR3 nucleotide sequence: TGTGCCAGCAGCTTAGCGTTTGGCGGGGGAGGCACTGAAGCTTTCTTT. Translation: CASSLAFGGGGTEAFF.

This chain uses TRBV9 with TRBJ1-2, with D tentatively TRBD1 (5 bases). The V and J ends lost 4 bases and 3 bases respectively, with 10 bases between them. Germline CDR1 and CDR2: SGDLS and YYNGEE. CDR3 length equals 13 residues. The CDR3 DNA is TGTGCCAGCAGCCTCCAGGGAGACTATGGCTACACCTTC. Amino acids: CASSLQGDYGYTF.

The chain uses TRBV25-1 and TRBJ2-7; TRBD1 might be the D (5 bases). Trimming removed 2 bases from V and 3 bases from J, with 20 bases in between. The CDR3 consists of 17 residues. Germline V gene sequence: CDR1 MGHDK, CDR2 SYGVNS. The CDR3 is CASSETLDVWGNYEQYF. Written as DNA, the CDR3 is TGTGCCAGCAGTGAAACTTTAGACGTGTGGGGCAACTACGAGCAGTACTTC.

This clone was seen more than once but under ten times. This sequence joins TRBV20-1 and TRBJ1-1; D not certain. V dropped 3 bases and J dropped 1 base, with 6 bases sitting between them. Germline V lookup: CDR1 DFQATT, CDR2 SNEGSKA (reference sequence). The CDR3 spans 12 residues. The CDR3 DNA follows: TGCAGTGCTAGTTTGTGGAACACTGAAGCTTTCTTT. This encodes CSASLWNTEAFF.

The chain links TRBV5-6 to TRBJ1-1; possible D gene TRBD1, 6 bases. Germline CDR1 and CDR2: SGHDT and YYEEEE. The CDR3 is 13 amino acids. The V end was cut by 9 bases, the J end by 0 bases, with 12 bases between. CDR3 DNA sequence: TGTGCCACCAGGGACACGTTGAACACTGAAGCTTTCTTT. Its protein product is CATRDTLNTEAFF.

This chain joins TRBV29-1 and TRBJ1-2; no clear D gene. Germline lookup yields CDR1 SQVTM and CDR2 ANQGSEA. Trimming took 4 bases from V and 2 from J, leaving 5 bases between them. This CDR3 is 11 amino acids long. CDR3 residues: CSVGRNYGYTF. DNA of the CDR3: TGCAGCGTTGGGCGGAACTATGGCTACACCTTC.

The chain has TRBV6-5 and TRBJ1-1; 7 bases align to TRBD1. V was pared by 7 bases and J by 7 bases, with 15 bases of the junction left unmatched. CDR1 MNHEY and CDR2 SVGAGI come from the germline V gene. This CDR3 region has 15 residues. The CDR3 is CASTYRTGRNVEAFF. The DNA for the CDR3 is TGTGCCAGCACCTATCGGACAGGCCGAAACGTTGAAGCTTTCTTT.

V is TRBV12-5 and J is TRBJ2-5; D possibly corresponds to TRBD2 (5 bases). The CDR3 is made up of 13 amino acids. Trimming removed 5 bases at V and 4 bases at J, with 11 bases between. Germline V gene sequence: CDR1 LGHNT, CDR2 FRNRAP. CDR3 sequence reads: CASGLALGETQYF. The CDR3, as DNA: TGTGCTAGTGGTCTAGCATTGGGAGAGACCCAGTACTTC.

The chain recombines TRBV7-8 with TRBJ2-2, with 12 bases identical to TRBD2. The CDR3 spans 17 residues. V lost 3 bases and J lost 5; bases outside the gene matches: 7. CDR1 is SGHVS and CDR2 is FQNEAQ in the germline V gene. Written as DNA, the CDR3 is TGTGCCAGCAGCTTTCTATCTAGCGGGGGGGCAACCGGGGAGCTGTTTTTT. The encoded protein is CASSFLSSGGATGELFF.

The genes are TRBV14 and TRBJ2-2; D is uncertain. V lost 2 bases, J lost 7 bases, and 11 bases lay in between. Germline CDR1 and CDR2: SGHDN and FVKESK. The CDR3 spans 14 residues. CDR3: CASSQLSAVGELFF. CDR3 sequence (DNA): TGTGCCAGCAGCCAACTGAGCGCGGTCGGGGAGCTGTTTTTT.

The chain has TRBV18 and TRBJ1-4; maybe TRBD1 (6 bases). CDR3 length: 13 residues. Trimming took 10 bases from V and 4 from J, leaving 13 bases between them. Germline CDR1 reads KGHSH; CDR2 reads LQKENI. The CDR3 region has the DNA TGTGCCACTCAGGGGACGCTTAATGAAAAACTGTTTTTT. The encoded protein is CATQGTLNEKLFF.

J is TRBJ2-2 and V is TRBV10-3; 8 bases match TRBD2. The CDR3 runs 14 residues. Germline-derived CDR1 and CDR2 are ENHRY and SYGVKD. V lost 6 bases, J lost 5 bases, and 5 bases stayed unmatched. CDR3 DNA: TGTGCCATCAGGAGTAGCGGGGTTACCGGGGAGCTGTTTTTT. Protein sequence: CAIRSSGVTGELFF.